Detailed here is one T cell receptor (beta chain). The data were taken from a study of CD8 T cells in Susac syndrome. The CDR3 totals 17 residues. The germline CDR1 and CDR2 sequences are MNHEY and SVGAGI. The V and J ends lost 2 bases and 2 bases respectively, with 19 bases between them. Sequencing of TCR beta covered CD8+ and CD4+ T cells obtained from blood. As controls, healthy donors matched for age and sex were used. Negative isolation yielded CD8+ and CD4+ T cells; FACS enriched TEMRA cells. RNA in amounts of about 0.5 to 1 ug was reverse transcribed with random hexamers. By means of immunoSEQ multiplex PCR, TCR beta CDR3 spanning 54 Vbeta and 13 Jbeta underwent amplification. A single record per CDR3 protein comes from TCRdb applying MiXCR to the immunoSEQ multiplex PCR reads. The table includes over 100,000 distinct CDR3 sequences, 85% to 95% detected once.

The TCR comes from a human donor in good health. The chain uses TRBV6-5 and TRBJ2-7; D is possibly TRBD1 or TRBD2 (5 bases each). Sequenced material: CD4+ T cells from PBMCs. In DNA, the CDR3 is TGTGCCAGCAGTTACGGTTCCCCAGGTACGGGGCCCTACGAGCAGTACTTC. This codes for CASSYGSPGTGPYEQYF.